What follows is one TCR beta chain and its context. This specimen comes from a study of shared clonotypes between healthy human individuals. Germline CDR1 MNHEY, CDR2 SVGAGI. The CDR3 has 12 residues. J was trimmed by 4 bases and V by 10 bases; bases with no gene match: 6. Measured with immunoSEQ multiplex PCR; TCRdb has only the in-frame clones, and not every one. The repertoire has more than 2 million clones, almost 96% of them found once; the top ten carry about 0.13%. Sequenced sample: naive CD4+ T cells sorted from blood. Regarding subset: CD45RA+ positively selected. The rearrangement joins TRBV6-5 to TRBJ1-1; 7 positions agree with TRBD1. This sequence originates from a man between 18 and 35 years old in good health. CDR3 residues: CATQGVGTEAFF. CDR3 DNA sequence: TGTGCCACCCAGGGGGTCGGCACTGAAGCTTTCTTT.